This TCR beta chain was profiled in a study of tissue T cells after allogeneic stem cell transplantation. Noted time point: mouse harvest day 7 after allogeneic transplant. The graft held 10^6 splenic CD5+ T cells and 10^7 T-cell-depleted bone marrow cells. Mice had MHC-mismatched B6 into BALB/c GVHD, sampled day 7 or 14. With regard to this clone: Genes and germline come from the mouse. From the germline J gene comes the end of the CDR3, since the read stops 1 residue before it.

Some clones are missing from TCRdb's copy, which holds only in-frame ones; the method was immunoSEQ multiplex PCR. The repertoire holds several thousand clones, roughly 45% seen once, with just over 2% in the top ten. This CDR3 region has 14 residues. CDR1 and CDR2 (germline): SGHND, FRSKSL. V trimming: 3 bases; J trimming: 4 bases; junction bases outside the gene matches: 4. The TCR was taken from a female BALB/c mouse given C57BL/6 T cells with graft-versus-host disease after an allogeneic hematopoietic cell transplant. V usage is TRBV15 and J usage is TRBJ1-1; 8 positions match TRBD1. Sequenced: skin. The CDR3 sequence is CASSLTGVSTEVFF. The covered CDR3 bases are TGTGCCAGCAGTTTGACAGGGGTGAGCACAGAAGTCTTC.